This TCR beta chain was recorded in a study of T cell responses to AZD1222 COVID-19 vaccine. Findings and limits, study-wide: White British ancestry dominated among donors, who included more females, and clonal diversity was possibly underestimated.

About this clone: Its antigen is unidentified.

The method was immunoSEQ multiplex PCR; TCRdb's version includes in-frame clones alone and lacks a portion of them. The sample has more than 100,000 clones; roughly nine tenths are singletons. V was cut by 5 bases and J by 0 bases, with 17 bases left in between. CDR3 size: 17 residues. The germline CDR1 and CDR2 sequences are LGHNA and YNFKEQ. This TCR derives from an adult in good health. The specimen was peripheral blood, collected on day 0 of AZD1222 vaccination. J is TRBJ1-3 and V is TRBV4-2, with D perhaps matching TRBD1 (5 bases). The CDR3 spells CASSSNLGRGSGNTIYF. The CDR3 DNA reads TGTGCCAGCAGCTCTAATTTAGGGAGGGGCTCTGGAAACACCATATATTTT.